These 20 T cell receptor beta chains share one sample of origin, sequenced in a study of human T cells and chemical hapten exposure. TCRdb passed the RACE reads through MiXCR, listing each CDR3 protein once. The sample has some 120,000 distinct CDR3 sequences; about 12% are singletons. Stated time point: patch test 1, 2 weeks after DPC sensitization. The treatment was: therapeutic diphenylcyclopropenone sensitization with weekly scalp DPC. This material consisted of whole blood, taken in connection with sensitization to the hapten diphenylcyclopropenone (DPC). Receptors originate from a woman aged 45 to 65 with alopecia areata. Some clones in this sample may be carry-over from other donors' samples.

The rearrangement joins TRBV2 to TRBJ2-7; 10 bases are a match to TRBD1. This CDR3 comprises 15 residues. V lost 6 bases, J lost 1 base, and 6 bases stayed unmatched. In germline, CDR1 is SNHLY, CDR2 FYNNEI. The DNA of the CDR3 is TGTGCCAGCAGCCACCCGGGACAGGGGTCCTACGAGCAGTACTTC. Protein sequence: CASSHPGQGSYEQYF.

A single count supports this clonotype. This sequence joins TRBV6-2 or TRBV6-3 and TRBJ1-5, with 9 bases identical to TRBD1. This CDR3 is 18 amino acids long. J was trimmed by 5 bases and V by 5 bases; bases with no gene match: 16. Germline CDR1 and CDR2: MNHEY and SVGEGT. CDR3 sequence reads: CASSRGQGRYGQDQPQHF. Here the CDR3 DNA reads TGTGCCAGCAGTCGCGGACAGGGGAGATACGGCCAGGATCAGCCCCAGCATTTT.

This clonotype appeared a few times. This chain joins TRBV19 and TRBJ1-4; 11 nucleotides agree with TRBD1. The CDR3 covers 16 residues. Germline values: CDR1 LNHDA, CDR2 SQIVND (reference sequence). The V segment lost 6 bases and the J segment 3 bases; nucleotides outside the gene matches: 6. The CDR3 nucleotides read TGTGCCAGTAGCCCCCAGGGACAGGGGGCTAATGAAAAACTGTTTTTT. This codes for CASSPQGQGANEKLFF.

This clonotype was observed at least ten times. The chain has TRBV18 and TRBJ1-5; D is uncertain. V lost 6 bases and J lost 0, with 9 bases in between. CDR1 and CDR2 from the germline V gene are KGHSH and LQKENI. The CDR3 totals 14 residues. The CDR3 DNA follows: TGTGCCAGCTCCGCTGTGAGTAGCAATCAGCCCCAGCATTTT. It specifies CASSAVSSNQPQHF. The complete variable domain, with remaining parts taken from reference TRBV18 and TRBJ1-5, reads NAGVMQNPRHLVRRRGQEARLRCSPMKGHSHVYWYRQLPEEGLKFMVYLQKENIIDESGMPKERFSAEFPKEGPSILRIQQVVRGDSAAYFCASSAVSSNQPQHFGDGTRLSIL.

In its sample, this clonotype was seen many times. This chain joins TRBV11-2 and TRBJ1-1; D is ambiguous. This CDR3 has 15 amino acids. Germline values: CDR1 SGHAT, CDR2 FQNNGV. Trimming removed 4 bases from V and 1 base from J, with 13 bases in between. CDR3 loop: CASSSWAQPNTEAFF. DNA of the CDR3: TGTGCCAGCAGCTCTTGGGCACAGCCGAACACTGAAGCTTTCTTT.

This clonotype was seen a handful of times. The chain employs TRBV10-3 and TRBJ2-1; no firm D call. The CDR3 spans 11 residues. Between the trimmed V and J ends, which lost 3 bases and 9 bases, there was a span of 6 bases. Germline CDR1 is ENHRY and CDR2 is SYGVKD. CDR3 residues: CAISERVEQFF. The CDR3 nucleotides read TGTGCCATCAGTGAAAGAGTTGAGCAGTTCTTC.

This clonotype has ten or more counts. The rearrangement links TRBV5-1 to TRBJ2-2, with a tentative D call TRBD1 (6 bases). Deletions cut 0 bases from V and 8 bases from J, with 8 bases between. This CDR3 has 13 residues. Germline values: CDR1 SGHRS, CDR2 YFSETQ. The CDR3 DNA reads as TGCGCCAGCAGCTTGGCGGACAGAGGGGAGCTGTTTTTT. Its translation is CASSLADRGELFF.

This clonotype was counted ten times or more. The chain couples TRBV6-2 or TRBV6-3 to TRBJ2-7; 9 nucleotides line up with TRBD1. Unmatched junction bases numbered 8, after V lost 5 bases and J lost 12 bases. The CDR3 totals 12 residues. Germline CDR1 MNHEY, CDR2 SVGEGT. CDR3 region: CASSIRDRETYF. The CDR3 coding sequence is TGTGCCAGCAGTATCCGGGACAGGGAAACGTACTTC.

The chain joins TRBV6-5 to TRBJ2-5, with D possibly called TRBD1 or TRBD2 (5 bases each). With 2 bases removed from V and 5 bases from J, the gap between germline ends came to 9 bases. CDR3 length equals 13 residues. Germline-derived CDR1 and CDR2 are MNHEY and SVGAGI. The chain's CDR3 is CASSYGGGETQYF. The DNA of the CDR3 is TGTGCCAGCAGTTACGGGGGTGGCGAGACCCAGTACTTC.

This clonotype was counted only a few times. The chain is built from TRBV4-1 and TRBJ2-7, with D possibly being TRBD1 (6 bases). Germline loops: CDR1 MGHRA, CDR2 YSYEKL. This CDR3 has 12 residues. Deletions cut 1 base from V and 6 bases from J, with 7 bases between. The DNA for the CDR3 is TGCGCCAGCAGCCAAGGGACAGCCGAGCAGTACTTC. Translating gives CASSQGTAEQYF.

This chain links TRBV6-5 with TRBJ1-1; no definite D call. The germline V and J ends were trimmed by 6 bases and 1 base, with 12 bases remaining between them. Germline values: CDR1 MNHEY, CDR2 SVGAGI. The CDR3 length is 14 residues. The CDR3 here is CASRGMSGNTEAFF. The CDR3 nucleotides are TGTGCCAGCAGAGGTATGTCGGGGAACACTGAAGCTTTCTTT.

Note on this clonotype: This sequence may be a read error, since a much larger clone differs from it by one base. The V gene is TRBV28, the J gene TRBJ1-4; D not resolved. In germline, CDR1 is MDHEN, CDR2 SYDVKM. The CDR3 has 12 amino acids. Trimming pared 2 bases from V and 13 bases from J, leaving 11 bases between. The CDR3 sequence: CASSLKSGILFF. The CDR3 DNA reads TGTGCCAGCAGTTTAAAGTCGGGAATACTGTTTTTT.

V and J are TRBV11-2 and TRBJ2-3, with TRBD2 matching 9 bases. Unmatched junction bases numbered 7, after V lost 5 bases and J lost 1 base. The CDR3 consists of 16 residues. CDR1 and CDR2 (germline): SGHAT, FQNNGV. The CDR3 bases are TGTGCCAGCAGCCCCCGTTTAGCGGGGGGCACAGATACGCAGTATTTT. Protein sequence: CASSPRLAGGTDTQYF.

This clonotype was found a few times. The CDR3 reads CASSRASGTSKAGNTIYF. CDR3 in DNA: TGTGCCAGCAGCCGCGCCTCCGGGACCTCCAAGGCTGGAAACACCATATATTTT. The J gene is TRBJ1-3, the V gene TRBV3-1, with a weak D call TRBD1 (5 bases). Trimming removed 4 bases from V and 2 bases from J, with 21 bases in between. The CDR3 has 18 amino acids. Germline V lookup: CDR1 LGHDT, CDR2 YNNKEL (reference sequence). Full variable domain (outside the CDR3, taken from reference TRBV3-1 and TRBJ1-3): DTAVSQTPKYLVTQMGNDKSIKCEQNLGHDTMYWYKQDSKKFLKIMFSYNNKELIINETVPNRFSPKSPDKAHLNLHINSLELGDSAVYFCASSRASGTSKAGNTIYFGEGSWLTVV.

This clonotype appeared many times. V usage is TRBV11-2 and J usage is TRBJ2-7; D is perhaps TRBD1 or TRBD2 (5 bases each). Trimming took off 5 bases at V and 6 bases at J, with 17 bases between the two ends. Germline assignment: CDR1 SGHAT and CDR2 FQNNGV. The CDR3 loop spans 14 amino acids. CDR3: CASSPAVRGTEQYF. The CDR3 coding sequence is TGTGCCAGCAGCCCCGCGGTCCGGGGCACCGAGCAGTACTTC.

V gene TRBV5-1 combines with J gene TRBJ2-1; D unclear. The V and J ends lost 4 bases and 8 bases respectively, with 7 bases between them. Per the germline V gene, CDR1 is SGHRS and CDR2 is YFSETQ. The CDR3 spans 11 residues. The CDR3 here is CASSAVDEQFF. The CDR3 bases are TGCGCCAGCAGCGCCGTTGATGAGCAGTTCTTC.

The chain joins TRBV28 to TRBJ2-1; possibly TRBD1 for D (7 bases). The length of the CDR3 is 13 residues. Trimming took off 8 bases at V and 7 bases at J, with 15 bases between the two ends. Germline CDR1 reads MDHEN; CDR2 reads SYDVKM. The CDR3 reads CASGGTVLNEQFF. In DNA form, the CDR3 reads TGTGCCAGCGGAGGGACAGTCTTAAATGAGCAGTTCTTC.

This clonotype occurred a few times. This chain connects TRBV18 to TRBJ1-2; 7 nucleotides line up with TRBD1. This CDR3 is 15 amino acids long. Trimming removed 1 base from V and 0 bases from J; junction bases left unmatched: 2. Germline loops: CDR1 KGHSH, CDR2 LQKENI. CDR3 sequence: CASSPRQGTNYGYTF. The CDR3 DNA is TGTGCCAGCTCACCACGACAGGGTACTAACTATGGCTACACCTTC.

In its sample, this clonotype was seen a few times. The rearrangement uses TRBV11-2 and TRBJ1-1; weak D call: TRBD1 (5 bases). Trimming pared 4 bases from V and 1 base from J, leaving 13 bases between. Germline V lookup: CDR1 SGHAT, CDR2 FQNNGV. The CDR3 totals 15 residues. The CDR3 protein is CASSSWGIPNTEAFF. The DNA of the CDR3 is TGTGCCAGCAGCTCTTGGGGGATCCCGAACACTGAAGCTTTCTTT. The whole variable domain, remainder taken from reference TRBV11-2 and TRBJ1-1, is EAGVAQSPRYKIIEKRQSVAFWCNPISGHATLYWYQQILGQGPKLLIQFQNNGVVDDSQLPKDRFSAERLKGVDSTLKIQPAKLEDSAVYLCASSSWGIPNTEAFFGQGTRLTVV.

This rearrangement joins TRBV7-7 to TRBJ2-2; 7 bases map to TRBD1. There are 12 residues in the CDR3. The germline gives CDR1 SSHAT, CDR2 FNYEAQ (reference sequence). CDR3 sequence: CATQGSPGELFF. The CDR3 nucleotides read TGTGCTACACAGGGGTCGCCCGGGGAGCTGTTTTTT.